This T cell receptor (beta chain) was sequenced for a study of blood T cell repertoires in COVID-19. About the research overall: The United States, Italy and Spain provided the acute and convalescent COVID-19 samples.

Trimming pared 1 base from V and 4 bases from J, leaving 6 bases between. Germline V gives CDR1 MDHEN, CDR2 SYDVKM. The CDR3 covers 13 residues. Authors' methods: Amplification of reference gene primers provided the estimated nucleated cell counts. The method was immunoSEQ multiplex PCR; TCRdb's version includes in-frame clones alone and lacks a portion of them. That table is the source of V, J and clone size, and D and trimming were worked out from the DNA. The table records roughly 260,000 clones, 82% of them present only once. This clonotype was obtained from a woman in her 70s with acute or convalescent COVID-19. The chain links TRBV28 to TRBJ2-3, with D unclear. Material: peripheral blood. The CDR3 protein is CASSLSAPDTQYF. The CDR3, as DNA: TGTGCCAGCAGTTTATCAGCGCCAGATACGCAGTATTTT.